The present T cell receptor (beta chain) was sequenced within a study of blood T cell repertoires in COVID-19. On the study more broadly: T cells, B-cell-depleted T cells, or PBMCs supplied cDNA or gDNA.

The Seattle site enrolled patients during active infection and followed them longitudinally. Original analysis: Amplified reference gene primers provided the basis for estimating nucleated cell counts. Libraries were prepared by immunoSEQ multiplex PCR; TCRdb keeps only in-frame clonotypes and omits some of them. V, J and clone size were drawn from that table, and D and trimming were deduced from the DNA. Here the sample spans 540,000 or so clones, 85% to 90% being singletons. Germline values: CDR1 SGHRS, CDR2 YFSETQ. The CDR3 contains 18 residues. The V end was cut by 4 bases, the J end by 6 bases, with 28 bases between.

This TCR came from a woman aged 45-65 years with COVID-19, enrolled during active disease. The rearrangement joins TRBV5-1 to TRBJ1-1; a weak D match, TRBD1 (6 bases). Sequences were obtained from peripheral blood. As DNA, the CDR3 is TGCGCCAGCAGCCCAGTAGGTGGAGAGGGGGAAGGTGGGGCTGAAGCTTTCTTT. Its translation is CASSPVGGEGEGGAEAFF.